Included here is one T cell receptor (beta chain) sequence, with context. This sample stems from a study of CD8 T cells in Susac syndrome. Random hexamers were used to reverse transcribe an amount of roughly 0.5 to 1 ug RNA. It was immunoSEQ multiplex PCR that amplified TCR beta CDR3 across 54 Vbeta and 13 Jbeta. TCRdb re-analysed the immunoSEQ multiplex PCR reads in MiXCR, keeping a single row per CDR3 protein. Here the sample spans a few hundred thousand distinct CDR3 sequences, 92% being singletons. This CDR3 region has 14 residues. V gave up 2 bases and J gave up 1 base, with 8 bases separating them. Germline V gene data show CDR1 as SEHNR and CDR2 as FQNEAQ (reference sequence). Sequencing of TCR beta drew on CD8+ and CD4+ T cells from blood. Through negative isolation, CD4+ and CD8+ T cells were obtained, while TEMRA cells were enriched using FACS.

Sequencing input: CD4+ T cells from PBMCs. This TCR was recovered from a human donor with multiple sclerosis. The V call is TRBV7-9, the J call TRBJ1-1; D is unresolved. The CDR3 coding sequence is TGTGCCAGCAGCTTATTCGGGAAGAACACTGAAGCTTTCTTT. This translates into CASSLFGKNTEAFF.